These 31 T cell receptor beta chains were sequenced from one sample in a study of T cell responses to AZD1222 COVID-19 vaccine. TCRdb keeps only in-frame clones here, not all; method: immunoSEQ multiplex PCR. The sample yields under 150,000 clones, 75% to 90% seen once. The specimen comprised peripheral blood, sampled 28 days after the second AZD1222 dose. The receptors come from an adult who received the AZD1222 COVID-19 vaccine.

This clone was recorded once. The CDR3 protein is CASSPGRVGQETQYF. The CDR3 DNA is TGTGCCAGTAGCCCAGGCAGGGTGGGACAAGAGACCCAGTACTTC. This rearrangement joins TRBV19 to TRBJ2-5, with D tentatively TRBD1 (5 bases). Trimming stripped 6 bases from V and 2 bases from J, with 16 bases between. The CDR3 sequence is 15 residues long. The germline CDR1 and CDR2 sequences are LNHDA and SQIVND (reference sequence).

Here the CDR3 DNA reads TGTGCCAGCAGCCAAGATTTGGGGGTCGGAGGCTACACCTTC. Its translation: CASSQDLGVGGYTF. The rearrangement joins TRBV3-1 (or the pseudogene TRBV3-2) to TRBJ1-2; D may be TRBD1 (5 bases). Per the germline V gene, CDR1 is LGHDT and CDR2 is YNNKEL (reference sequence). This CDR3 has 14 residues. V shed 0 bases and J shed 8 bases, with 13 bases lying between them.

The CDR3 sequence is CASSLAGEQETQYF. In DNA form, the CDR3 reads TGCGCCAGCAGCTTGGCTGGCGAGCAAGAGACCCAGTACTTC. V and J are TRBV5-1 and TRBJ2-5; D remains unclear. Trimming cost V 0 bases and J 2 bases, with 8 bases left between them. CDR1 SGHRS and CDR2 YFSETQ come from the germline V gene. The CDR3 sequence is 14 residues long. Filled out from reference TRBV5-1 and TRBJ2-5, the complete variable domain reads KAGVTQTPRYLIKTRGQQVTLSCSPISGHRSVSWYQQTPGQGLQFLFEYFSETQRNKGNFPGRFSGRQFSNSRSEMNVSTLELGDSALYLCASSLAGEQETQYFGPGTRLLVL.

This rearrangement joins TRBV19 to TRBJ2-7, with D perhaps TRBD1 or TRBD2 (7 bases each). The germline CDR1 and CDR2 sequences are LNHDA and SQIVND (reference sequence). V was pared by 3 bases and J by 0 bases, with 15 bases between. CDR3 size: 16 residues. As DNA, the CDR3 is TGTGCCAGTAGTATGAGAGCGGGGACAGCCTCCTACGAGCAGTACTTC. Translation gives CASSMRAGTASYEQYF.

The V gene is TRBV9, the J gene TRBJ1-2, with D possibly matching TRBD1 (6 bases). Trimming removed 4 bases from V and 3 bases from J, with 10 bases in between. The CDR3 runs 13 residues. Germline loops: CDR1 SGDLS, CDR2 YYNGEE. This CDR3 reads CASSSGQYYGYTF. CDR3 bases: TGTGCCAGCAGCTCTGGACAGTACTATGGCTACACCTTC.

The V and J genes are TRBV24-1 and TRBJ2-1, with D perhaps matching TRBD1 (6 bases). From germline, CDR1 is KGHDR and CDR2 SFDVKD. V shed 7 bases and J shed 6 bases, with 12 bases lying between them. The CDR3 extends over 13 amino acids. The CDR3 loop is CATRQGLRNEQFF. CDR3 sequence (DNA): TGTGCCACCAGACAGGGTTTGCGCAATGAGCAGTTCTTC.

In this sample, this clone turned up once. The chain joins TRBV5-1 to TRBJ1-1; 8 bases align to TRBD1. Per the germline V gene, CDR1 is SGHRS and CDR2 is YFSETQ. This CDR3 region has 15 residues. Trimming at V came to 1 base and at J to 3 bases, leaving 5 bases not matched to a gene. The DNA for the CDR3 is TGCGCCAGCAGCTTGAGGACAGGGTACGACACTGAAGCTTTCTTT. Amino acid sequence: CASSLRTGYDTEAFF. The full variable domain, rest sourced from reference TRBV5-1 and TRBJ1-1, is KAGVTQTPRYLIKTRGQQVTLSCSPISGHRSVSWYQQTPGQGLQFLFEYFSETQRNKGNFPGRFSGRQFSNSRSEMNVSTLELGDSALYLCASSLRTGYDTEAFFGQGTRLTVV.

V usage is TRBV7-2 and J usage is TRBJ2-2, with 7 bases identical to TRBD2. Germline V gives CDR1 SGHTA, CDR2 FQGNSA. This CDR3 has 15 residues. V was clipped by 7 bases and J by 2 bases; unmatched bases: 7. CDR3 sequence: CASTPRGSNTGELFF. The CDR3 nucleotides read TGTGCCAGCACCCCCCGCGGGAGCAACACCGGGGAGCTGTTTTTT.

J is TRBJ1-6 and V is TRBV15; 10 nucleotides agree with TRBD1. Losses at the gene ends were 4 bases for V and 6 bases for J; bases not matched to a gene: 9. Germline V gene sequence: CDR1 LNHNV, CDR2 YYDKDF (reference sequence). The CDR3 is 17 amino acids. CDR3 bases: TGTGCCACCAGCAAAACCAGACAGGGGGCGCGTAATTCACCCCTCCACTTT. Amino acid sequence: CATSKTRQGARNSPLHF.

This clone was observed a handful of times. This chain links TRBV7-9 with TRBJ1-6; D unresolved. V was clipped by 1 base and J by 7 bases, with 5 bases between them. The CDR3 contains 13 residues. Per germline, CDR1 SEHNR and CDR2 FQNEAQ (reference sequence). CDR3 bases: TGTGCCAGCAGCTTAGATGGAAATTCACCCCTCCACTTT. It specifies CASSLDGNSPLHF. Drawing the rest from reference TRBV7-9 and TRBJ1-6, the complete variable domain is DTGVSQNPRHKITKRGQNVTFRCDPISEHNRLYWYRQTLGQGPEFLTYFQNEAQLEKSRLLSDRFSAERPKGSFSTLEIQRTEQGDSAMYLCASSLDGNSPLHFGNGTRLTVT.

The gene calls are TRBV28 and TRBJ2-7; 9 nucleotides align to TRBD1. The V and J ends lost 4 bases and 4 bases, in that order; junction bases with no gene match: 14. There are 17 residues in the CDR3. Germline values: CDR1 MDHEN, CDR2 SYDVKM. CDR3 in amino acids: CASSYRTGVSLGYEQYF. The DNA of the CDR3 is TGTGCCAGCAGTTACCGGACAGGGGTTTCCTTAGGGTACGAGCAGTACTTC.

The rearrangement uses TRBV29-1 and TRBJ2-5; possibly TRBD2 for D (9 bases). The ends were cut back, 7 bases at V and 0 bases at J, with 24 bases in the middle. The CDR3 sequence is 17 residues long. CDR1 is SQVTM and CDR2 is ANQGSEA in the germline V gene. Here the CDR3 reads CSAVGASGDRYQETQYF. As DNA, the CDR3 is TGCAGCGCCGTGGGGGCTAGCGGGGACAGGTACCAAGAGACCCAGTACTTC.

The gene calls are TRBV18 and TRBJ2-5, with a weak D call TRBD1 (7 bases). The CDR3 consists of 15 residues. Germline V lookup: CDR1 KGHSH, CDR2 LQKENI. Trimming removed 5 bases from V and 1 base from J, with 14 bases in between. The CDR3 DNA follows: TGTGCCAGCTCAAACCCTCAGGGGGGCCAAGAGACCCAGTACTTC. It translates to CASSNPQGGQETQYF.

The chain employs TRBV6-2 or TRBV6-3 and TRBJ1-1, with a weak D call TRBD1 (6 bases). CDR1 and CDR2 from the germline V gene are MNHEY and SVGEGT. The V end was cut by 2 bases, the J end by 5 bases, with 21 bases between. CDR3 length: 17 residues. DNA of the CDR3: TGTGCCAGCAGTTACCCTCCTCCTACTCCGGGGACAACTGAAGCTTTCTTT. Its translation: CASSYPPPTPGTTEAFF.

This sequence joins TRBV6-1 and TRBJ1-4; D ambiguous. Germline V gene sequence: CDR1 MNHNS, CDR2 SASEGT. The CDR3 sequence is 15 residues long. The V end was cut by 2 bases, the J end by 6 bases, with 13 bases between. The CDR3 is CASSEQLLNYEKLFF. The CDR3 DNA reads TGTGCCAGCAGTGAACAACTTTTGAATTATGAAAAACTGTTTTTT.

The chain links TRBV7-2 to TRBJ1-6; D is ambiguous. Germline-derived CDR1 and CDR2 are SGHTA and FQGNSA. The CDR3 consists of 15 residues. The ends were cut back, 5 bases at V and 3 bases at J, with 11 bases in the middle. The CDR3 loop is CASSLAGIYNSPLHF. Here the CDR3 DNA reads TGTGCCAGCAGCCTGGCGGGGATCTATAATTCACCCCTCCACTTT.

CDR3 in amino acids: CASSVVRGDTEAFF. The CDR3 DNA reads as TGTGCCAGCAGCGTAGTCAGGGGGGACACTGAAGCTTTCTTT. The rearrangement links TRBV9 to TRBJ1-1; 7 bases agree with TRBD1. This CDR3 contains 14 residues. Germline CDR1 and CDR2: SGDLS and YYNGEE. J was trimmed by 3 bases and V by 0 bases; bases with no gene match: 2.

The chain links TRBV7-9 to TRBJ1-4, with no clear D. The V end lost 3 bases, the J end lost 8 bases, and 16 bases lay between the germline ends. Per the germline V gene, CDR1 is SEHNR and CDR2 is FQNEAQ (reference sequence). The CDR3 consists of 15 residues. As DNA, the CDR3 is TGTGCCAGCAGCTTCATTGGGGATCCGGGGGAAAAACTGTTTTTT. Amino acid sequence: CASSFIGDPGEKLFF.

The CDR3 loop reads CASSLSGPGTDTQYF. CDR3 in DNA: TGTGCCAGCAGTTTATCTGGACCGGGCACAGATACGCAGTATTTT. This chain joins TRBV27 and TRBJ2-3; D remains ambiguous. Germline CDR1 MNHEY, CDR2 SMNVEV (reference sequence). The CDR3 spans 15 residues. Trimming took off 0 bases at V and 1 base at J, with 8 bases between the two ends.

The chain carries TRBV7-8 and TRBJ1-2, with 9 bases identical to TRBD1. Germline-derived CDR1 and CDR2 are SGHVS and FQNEAQ. The CDR3 has 17 residues. Losses at the gene ends were 5 bases for V and 8 bases for J; bases not matched to a gene: 18. CDR3 sequence (DNA): TGTGCCAGCAGCCTGCTCGGGACAGGGCTTCTATCGGGCGGCTACACCTTC. It codes for CASSLLGTGLLSGGYTF.

The chain couples TRBV6-2 or TRBV6-3 to TRBJ2-2, with D uncertain. The length of the CDR3 is 15 residues. From germline, CDR1 is MNHEY and CDR2 SVGEGT. The V and J ends lost 6 bases and 0 bases respectively, with 11 bases between them. As DNA, the CDR3 is TGTGCCAGCAGCCTCCTCCGGGCGAACACCGGGGAGCTGTTTTTT. Translation gives CASSLLRANTGELFF.

This chain connects TRBV5-8 to TRBJ1-6, with 7 bases fitting TRBD1. The germline gives CDR1 SGHTS, CDR2 YDEGEE. CDR3 length: 15 amino acids. V lost 0 bases, J lost 6 bases, and 3 bases stayed unmatched. The CDR3: CASSLGQGGNSPLHF. Written as DNA, the CDR3 is TGTGCCAGCAGCTTGGGGCAGGGGGGTAATTCACCCCTCCACTTT. The variable domain in full, completed from reference TRBV5-8 and TRBJ1-6, reads EAGVTQSPTHLIKTRGQQATLRCSPISGHTSVYWYQQALGLGLQFLLWYDEGEERNRGNFPPRFSGRQFPNYSSELNVNALELEDSALYLCASSLGQGGNSPLHFGNGTRLTVT.

The CDR3 here is CASSRDRGGFNYGYTF. DNA for the CDR3: TGTGCCAGCAGCAGGGACAGGGGGGGCTTTAACTATGGCTACACCTTC. V and J are TRBV7-6 and TRBJ1-2; 11 nucleotides align to TRBD1. V lost 5 bases to trimming and J lost 1 base; unmatched junction nucleotides: 6. Germline V gives CDR1 SGHVS, CDR2 FNYEAQ. The CDR3 is 16 residues long.

The chain carries TRBV3-1 (or the pseudogene TRBV3-2) and TRBJ1-1; D not certain. Trimming removed 1 base from V and 1 base from J, with 7 bases in between. The CDR3 runs to 14 residues. Germline V gene sequence: CDR1 LGHDT, CDR2 YNNKEL (reference sequence). The CDR3 reads CASSQGPGNTEAFF. The DNA of the CDR3 is TGTGCCAGCAGCCAAGGGCCAGGGAACACTGAAGCTTTCTTT.

The rearrangement links TRBV19 to TRBJ2-2, with TRBD1 matching over 9 bases. The junction had 12 bases not matched to a gene; V was cut back by 7 bases and J by 0 bases. CDR3 length equals 18 residues. CDR1 LNHDA and CDR2 SQIVND come from the germline V gene (reference sequence). The CDR3 coding sequence is TGTGCCAGTAAAGCGACAACAGGGGGCCCTACGAACACCGGGGAGCTGTTTTTT. Translating it yields CASKATTGGPTNTGELFF.

The genes are TRBV6-2 or TRBV6-3 and TRBJ2-1, with D perhaps TRBD2 (6 bases). This CDR3 region has 15 residues. V shed 5 bases and J shed 6 bases, with 17 bases lying between them. Germline CDR1 MNHEY, CDR2 SVGEGT. This CDR3 reads CASSNYRVGGNEQFF. CDR3 DNA sequence: TGTGCCAGCAGTAACTACCGAGTGGGGGGCAATGAGCAGTTCTTC.

This chain uses TRBV6-5 with TRBJ1-6, with D maybe TRBD1 (6 bases). CDR3 length equals 13 residues. Germline values: CDR1 MNHEY, CDR2 SVGAGI. Trimming removed 8 bases at V and 6 bases at J, with 11 bases between. The CDR3 DNA sequence: TGTGCCAGCCGGACAGTCGCTAATTCACCCCTCCACTTT. It codes for CASRTVANSPLHF.

V gene TRBV5-1 combines with J gene TRBJ2-5; 7 nucleotides agree with TRBD1. The CDR3 has 12 amino acids. V lost 4 bases and J lost 5; bases outside the gene matches: 2. Germline V gene sequence: CDR1 SGHRS, CDR2 YFSETQ. CDR3 DNA sequence: TGCGCCAGCAGCCCACAGGGGGAGACCCAGTACTTC. This sequence encodes CASSPQGETQYF.

The chain couples TRBV5-5 to TRBJ1-1; D possibly corresponds to TRBD1 (6 bases). The CDR3 extends over 15 amino acids. The germline V gene has CDR1 SGHKS and CDR2 YYEKEE (reference sequence). The V gene lost 4 bases and the J gene lost 0 bases, with 13 bases spanning the gap. DNA of the CDR3: TGTGCCAGCAGCAGGGACACCGGAATGAACACTGAAGCTTTCTTT. Translating it yields CASSRDTGMNTEAFF.

This clone appeared once. The V call is TRBV5-1, the J call TRBJ2-7, with no clear D. From germline, CDR1 is SGHRS and CDR2 YFSETQ. The CDR3 is 12 residues long. Between the trimmed V and J ends, which lost 2 bases and 2 bases, there was a span of 5 bases. CDR3 sequence reads: CASSFEAYEQYF. The DNA of the CDR3 is TGCGCCAGCAGCTTCGAGGCCTACGAGCAGTACTTC.

The chain links TRBV30 to TRBJ1-6, with D possibly being TRBD1 (6 bases). This CDR3 spans 13 amino acids. Germline-derived CDR1 and CDR2 are GTSNPN and SVGIG (reference sequence). The ends were cut back, 4 bases at V and 8 bases at J, with 12 bases in the middle. CDR3 coding DNA: TGTGCCTGGAACAGGGAAGAGTATTCACCCCTCCACTTT. It translates to CAWNREEYSPLHF.